Below are 19 T cell receptor beta chains sequenced from a single sample in a study of OX40 agonist ivuxolimab in advanced cancers. TCRdb keeps only in-frame clones here, not all; method: immunoSEQ multiplex PCR. The sample comprises over 35,000 clones, around 89% of which are singletons, and under 0.7% rests with the top ten. Sequencing was performed on CD4+ or CD8+ T cells sorted from blood, taken in a trial of the OX40 agonist ivuxolimab. All receptors derive from an adult with an advanced solid tumor such as melanoma, head and neck, liver or kidney cancer.

J is TRBJ1-6 and V is TRBV19; 9 bases are shared with TRBD1. The CDR3 length is 14 residues. Trimming took 6 bases from V and 9 from J; bases not matched to a gene: 6. Germline V gene sequence: CDR1 LNHDA, CDR2 SQIVND (reference sequence). The CDR3 loop is CASRPTGGGSPLHF. The CDR3 DNA reads as TGTGCCAGTAGGCCTACAGGGGGCGGTTCACCCCTCCACTTT.

The chain recombines TRBV19 with TRBJ2-2; 7 nucleotides match TRBD1. The CDR3 loop spans 17 amino acids. CDR1 is LNHDA and CDR2 is SQIVND in the germline V gene (reference sequence). Trimming at V came to 5 bases and at J to 1 base, leaving 10 bases not matched to a gene. CDR3 region: CASSSLQGTENTGELFF. The CDR3 bases are TGTGCCAGTAGTTCCCTTCAAGGGACAGAGAACACCGGGGAGCTGTTTTTT. Based on the CDR3 plus reference TRBV19 and TRBJ2-2, the full variable domain is DGGITQSPKYLFRKEGQNVTLSCEQNLNHDAMYWYRQDPGQGLRLIYYSQIVNDFQKGDIAEGYSVSREKKESFPLTVTSAQKNPTAFYLCASSSLQGTENTGELFFGEGSRLTVL.

The rearrangement joins TRBV14 to TRBJ1-1; no firm D call. The germline CDR1 and CDR2 sequences are SGHDN and FVKESK. The CDR3 is 13 amino acids. Trimming removed 4 bases from V and 4 bases from J, with 10 bases in between. CDR3 nucleotides: TGTGCCAGCAGCCCTCAAATAAGCACTGAAGCTTTCTTT. It encodes CASSPQISTEAFF.

The chain employs TRBV28 and TRBJ2-5; D possibly uses TRBD1 or TRBD2 (5 bases each). The closer fit of TRBJ2-7 to the DNA end suggests the J call may be wrong. CDR1 is MDHEN and CDR2 is SYDVKM in the germline V gene. The CDR3 totals 13 residues. The chain's CDR3 is CATTRGGPYEQYF. CDR3 nucleotide sequence: TGTGCCACCACTAGGGGTGGTCCTTACGAGCAGTACTTC.

The chain has TRBV4-1 and TRBJ1-3; D not certain. Between the trimmed V and J ends, which lost 4 bases and 1 base, there was a span of 17 bases. The CDR3 has 17 amino acids. Per the germline V gene, CDR1 is MGHRA and CDR2 is YSYEKL. CDR3 loop: CASSRRGLISSGNTIYF. The CDR3 nucleotides read TGCGCCAGCAGCCGTCGAGGGCTCATCTCTTCTGGAAACACCATATATTTT.

The CDR3 DNA follows: TGTGCCATCAGTGGACAGCCCGACGAGCAGTTCTTC. Protein: CAISGQPDEQFF. This chain connects TRBV10-3 to TRBJ2-1, with D possibly being TRBD1 (5 bases). The V gene's germline CDR1 is ENHRY and CDR2 SYGVKD. V shed 4 bases and J shed 10 bases, with 11 bases lying between them. The CDR3 covers 12 residues.

The chain carries TRBV21-1 and TRBJ2-7; the table's D call, TRBD2, was not checked against the DNA. TRBV21-1 is assigned pseudogene status. The CDR3 has 17 residues. The CDR3 sequence: CASSKVTGRLMTYEQYF. The DNA for the CDR3 is TGTGCCAGCAGCAAGGTTACCGGAAGACTTATGACCTACGAGCAGTACTTC.

This chain links TRBV6-5 with TRBJ1-1, with a possible D match to TRBD1 (5 bases). The germline V gene encodes CDR1 MNHEY and CDR2 SVGAGI. V dropped 4 bases and J dropped 1 base, with 10 bases sitting between them. The CDR3 length is 14 residues. CDR3 sequence reads: CASSSGRGNTEAFF. DNA for the CDR3: TGTGCCAGCAGTTCGGGACGGGGGAACACTGAAGCTTTCTTT.

V usage is TRBV6-5 and J usage is TRBJ1-6, with a tentative D call TRBD1 (5 bases). Germline assignment: CDR1 MNHEY and CDR2 SVGAGI. The ends were cut back, 0 bases at V and 9 bases at J, with 15 bases in the middle. CDR3 length: 16 residues. The CDR3 spells CASSYSRTPGISPLHF. The CDR3 bases are TGTGCCAGCAGTTACTCTAGAACTCCAGGGATTTCACCCCTCCACTTT.

The V gene is TRBV2, the J gene TRBJ2-7, with TRBD1 matching 10 bases. The CDR3 extends over 14 amino acids. Germline assignment: CDR1 SNHLY and CDR2 FYNNEI. Trimming at V came to 7 bases and at J to 5 bases, leaving 8 bases not matched to a gene. CDR3 sequence (DNA): TGTGCCAGCACCTTCCGGGACAGGGGCAACGAGCAGTACTTC. Its translation: CASTFRDRGNEQYF.

This chain joins TRBV2 and TRBJ1-1, with D possibly TRBD1 on 5 matching bases. CDR1 is SNHLY, CDR2 FYNNEI, per germline. The CDR3 loop spans 13 amino acids. Deletions cut 0 bases from V and 7 bases from J, with 9 bases between. This CDR3 reads CASSEARDGEAFF. CDR3 sequence (DNA): TGTGCCAGCAGTGAAGCGAGGGACGGTGAAGCTTTCTTT.

This chain uses TRBV6-5 with TRBJ1-5, with D tentatively TRBD1 (5 bases). Germline assignment: CDR1 MNHEY and CDR2 SVGAGI. The CDR3 has 15 amino acids. V was trimmed by 2 bases and J by 11 bases, leaving 19 bases between them. CDR3 region: CASSYLPGKSGTQHF. CDR3 bases: TGTGCCAGCAGTTACCTTCCAGGGAAGAGCGGGACCCAGCATTTT.

The chain uses TRBV7-9 and TRBJ1-1; 7 bases align to TRBD1. V shed 4 bases and J 6 bases; nucleotides not matched to a gene: 8. The CDR3 loop spans 14 amino acids. Germline CDR1 SEHNR, CDR2 FQNEAQ (reference sequence). The CDR3 DNA sequence: TGTGCCAGCAGCTATAAGGGGGCGCGGGCTGAAGCTTTCTTT. Translation gives CASSYKGARAEAFF.

The CDR3 loop reads CASSPVGGMRTDTQYF. The CDR3 DNA reads as TGTGCCAGCAGCCCCGTCGGGGGGATGAGAACAGATACGCAGTATTTT. The rearrangement uses TRBV11-2 and TRBJ2-3, with TRBD2 matching 7 bases. Germline CDR1 is SGHAT and CDR2 is FQNNGV. The V segment lost 5 bases and the J segment 3 bases; nucleotides outside the gene matches: 11. The CDR3 contains 16 residues.

The chain combines TRBV6-4 with TRBJ2-2; D is perhaps TRBD2 (6 bases). This CDR3 contains 14 residues. V shed 8 bases and J shed 5 bases, with 15 bases lying between them. CDR1 and CDR2 from the germline V gene are MRHNA and SNTAGT. CDR3 amino acids: CASGGTPGTGELFF. The CDR3 DNA follows: TGTGCCAGCGGCGGGACGCCGGGGACCGGGGAGCTGTTTTTT.

The chain couples TRBV7-9 to TRBJ1-1; D possibly corresponds to TRBD1 (5 bases). The V end lost 2 bases, the J end lost 4 bases, and 17 bases lay between the germline ends. The CDR3 loop spans 16 amino acids. The germline V gene encodes CDR1 SEHNR and CDR2 FQNEAQ (reference sequence). The CDR3 loop is CASSLTGSDMSTEAFF. CDR3 bases: TGTGCCAGCAGCTTAACTGGTTCGGACATGAGCACTGAAGCTTTCTTT.

The chain couples TRBV5-1 to TRBJ1-3, with D perhaps matching TRBD1 (5 bases). This CDR3 region has 12 residues. In germline, CDR1 is SGHRS, CDR2 YFSETQ. Between the trimmed V and J ends, which lost 7 bases and 6 bases, there was a span of 11 bases. The DNA for the CDR3 is TGCGCCAGCGGTACAGGCGAAAACACCATATATTTT. It yields the protein CASGTGENTIYF.

The genes are TRBV6-1 and TRBJ1-1; D gene unclear. The ends were cut back, 7 bases at V and 3 bases at J, with 9 bases in the middle. CDR1 is MNHNS and CDR2 is SASEGT in the germline V gene. This CDR3 contains 12 residues. The CDR3 sequence is CASTGLYTEAFF. The CDR3 coding sequence is TGTGCCAGCACCGGACTATACACTGAAGCTTTCTTT.

The V call is TRBV15, the J call TRBJ1-1, with D unresolved. The CDR3 runs 16 residues. Trimming removed 1 base from V and 5 bases from J, with 17 bases in between. Germline-derived CDR1 and CDR2 are LNHNV and YYDKDF (reference sequence). CDR3 nucleotides: TGTGCCACCAGCAGAGGGGTTTGGGGAGGTAAAACTGAAGCTTTCTTT. Translation: CATSRGVWGGKTEAFF.